Detailed here is one T cell receptor beta chain. The specificity of this receptor is unknown. Nothing much larger sits one base from this clone, and base qualities are not available. Additional DNA sequences in this sample encode the identical CDR3. Per the germline V gene (reference sequence), LNHDA is the CDR1 and SQIVND is the CDR2. Clipping removes 2 bases from V and 2 bases from J, with 2 as the unmatched junction base count. Counted from cysteine to phenylalanine, this CDR3 has 15 amino acids. The kept DNA is CDR3 alone, 45 bases in frame from the first base. The data derive from a study of blood T cell repertoires in COVID-19 (dated by TCRdb to the early 2020s). General notes on the study: Collaborator samples came from the United States, Italy and Spain and covered acute and convalescent phases of COVID-19. The prospective study material was composed of cDNA or gDNA derived from T cells, B-cell-depleted T cells, or PBMCs. The dataset comprised deeply sampled blood TCRbeta repertoires from subjects exposed to, actively infected with, or recovered from COVID-19. The repertoires were released in a freely available public database intended as a resource for research on the immune response to SARS-CoV-2. The samples were drawn from two sources: the first 160 participants of the ongoing ImmuneRACE study, and approximately 1,300 subjects contributed by 6 global collaborators. Sample metadata almost always included a de-identified subject ID, COVID-19 status, age in years and sex. Where available, HLA class I and class II types were obtained from metadata supplied by the sample provider rather than from assay-based typing. The paper as a whole reports these results and caveats: How much clinical and demographic metadata was included differed by source and by participant, and the metadata was provided uncurated.

In the prospective study, participants were 18 to 89 years old, resided in 20 to 30 geographic areas of the United States, and were enrolled through a virtual design. In the prospective study, participants were assigned to cohorts based on the clinical history participants reported in a screening survey and a study questionnaire. For ImmuneRACE Cohort 3, a participant was defined as recovered based on two consecutive negative NP/OP PCR tests, clearance by a healthcare professional, or resolution of symptoms. Each participant in the prospective study had whole blood, serum and a nasopharyngeal or oropharyngeal swab collected by mobile phlebotomists. Participants in the prospective study had the option to provide additional blood draws and questionnaires over an approximately 2-month period. Prospective study blood samples were shipped either frozen or at room temperature before DNA extraction. TCRbeta CDR3 regions were amplified from genomic DNA by means of the immunoSEQ Assay, a bias-controlled multiplex PCR. In the paper's pipeline: Nucleated cell counts per sample were estimated from amplification of reference gene primers within the assay. To quantify the absolute abundance of each unique TCRbeta CDR3 rearrangement, sequence reads were collapsed and filtered. Productive Simpson clonality was computed per sample as the square root of Simpson's diversity index over productive rearrangements. TCRdb took over this immuneACCESS table, retaining in-frame rearrangements with V and J assigned. Such tables are incomplete; in checked studies, under half of the missing clones stem from an unresolved V gene, and the remainder is unexplained. The V and J calls and clone size come from that table; D and trimming were worked out from the DNA. Here the sample has some 200,000 clones; about nine tenths occur a single time. The top ten hold approximately 2.7% of the sample.

This TCR was recovered from a woman aged 25 to 39 who had recovered from COVID-19. The sequenced material came from PBMCs or T cells enriched from blood (not recorded which). The V gene is TRBV19 and the J gene is TRBJ1-2; 10 junctional bases match TRBD1. The DNA sequence is TGTGCCAGTAGTATACCGGGACAGGGGAACTATGGCTACACCTTC. This is translated as CASSIPGQGNYGYTF.